The subject of this entry is one T cell receptor beta chain. As yet, its antigen is unknown. This sample stems from a study of OX40 agonist ivuxolimab in advanced cancers. Study at large: Aged about 20 to 80 with a mean of approximately 57 years, they were less than 90% male. Broader study findings: Nonresponders, in some cases, also had low normalized T-cell clonal expansion. At 0.1 to 3.0 mg/kg, clonal expansion of CD4+ and CD8+ blood T cells had occurred by week 6.

Only in-frame clones appear in the TCRdb table, and some are missing; sequencing was by immunoSEQ multiplex PCR. This table has 65,000 to 85,000 clones, less than 90% appearing once. The origin of this receptor is an adult with an advanced solid tumor such as melanoma, head and neck, liver or kidney cancer. Sequencing used CD4+ or CD8+ T cells sorted from blood, obtained in a trial of the OX40 agonist ivuxolimab.

Written as DNA, the CDR3 is TGTGCCAGCAGGATACTAGCGGGGGAGAACAATGAGCAGTTCTTC. As protein: CASRILAGENNEQFF. The genes are TRBV27 and TRBJ2-1; TRBD2 aligns across 11 bases. CDR3 length equals 15 residues. Germline V gives CDR1 MNHEY, CDR2 SMNVEV (reference sequence). The V segment lost 6 bases and the J segment 5 bases; nucleotides outside the gene matches: 6.